Listed here are 20 T cell receptor beta chains from one sample, sequenced in a study of T cell repertoires in cytomegalovirus infection. TCRdb reanalysed the reads using MiXCR and keeps one entry per CDR3 protein. The data hold 150,000 to 200,000 distinct CDR3 sequences, with about 28% observed a single time. Sequenced material: PBMCs. These receptors came from a human donor in good health (CMV status not recorded). Some clones in this sample may be carry-over from other donors' samples.

The CDR3 DNA sequence: TGTGCCAGCTCACCACGGATACCCTCCATGAACACTGAAGCTTTCTTT. Its protein is CASSPRIPSMNTEAFF. J is TRBJ1-1 and V is TRBV18; the D is unclear. The CDR3 is 16 residues long. V was pared by 1 base and J by 0 bases, with 12 bases between. Germline lookup yields CDR1 KGHSH and CDR2 LQKENI.

There are a few counts of this clonotype. The chain carries TRBV10-3 and TRBJ1-1; TRBD1 agrees at 9 bases. V gave up 11 bases and J gave up 5 bases; unmatched junction bases: 6. CDR3 length: 12 residues. Germline V gene sequence: CDR1 ENHRY, CDR2 SYGVKD. CDR3: CAVGQGHTEAFF. In DNA, the CDR3 is TGTGCCGTCGGACAGGGGCATACTGAAGCTTTCTTT.

This clonotype has a count of ten or more. This sequence joins TRBV7-8 and TRBJ1-5; weak D call: TRBD1 (5 bases). The CDR3 runs to 16 residues. Trimming took 4 bases from V and 0 from J, leaving 13 bases between them. Germline V lookup: CDR1 SGHVS, CDR2 FQNEAQ. The CDR3 sequence is CASSSDGRGSNQPQHF. CDR3 bases: TGTGCCAGCAGCTCTGACGGAAGGGGTAGCAATCAGCCCCAGCATTTT.

In this sample, this clonotype turned up many times. The chain combines TRBV6-2 or TRBV6-3 with TRBJ2-3; 8 nucleotides align to TRBD2. V was clipped by 6 bases and J by 4 bases; unmatched bases: 12. The length of the CDR3 is 16 residues. Germline CDR1 MNHEY, CDR2 SVGEGT. As DNA, the CDR3 is TGTGCCAGCAGCCCCCCAGCGGGGGCCGGGCCAGATACGCAGTATTTT. Translating gives CASSPPAGAGPDTQYF.

There are many counts of this clonotype. The chain couples TRBV7-8 to TRBJ2-3; 9 positions agree with TRBD2. Trimming cost V 5 bases and J 1 base; bases outside gene matches: 1. Germline assignment: CDR1 SGHVS and CDR2 FQNEAQ. The CDR3 runs to 14 residues. The CDR3 is CASSRTSGTDTQYF. CDR3 DNA sequence: TGTGCCAGCAGCCGGACTAGCGGCACAGATACGCAGTATTTT.

The CDR3 DNA reads TGTGCCAGCAGCCGGACCAGATACGAGCAGTACTTC. It codes for CASSRTRYEQYF. J is TRBJ2-7 and V is TRBV12-3 or TRBV12-4; D is undetermined. The CDR3 covers 12 residues. With 6 bases removed from V and 4 bases from J, the gap between germline ends came to 10 bases.

This clonotype was picked up many times. This rearrangement joins TRBV12-3 or TRBV12-4 to TRBJ2-7, with TRBD2 identical over 8 bases. This CDR3 comprises 15 residues. The V gene end was trimmed by 3 bases and the J gene end by 5 bases; junction bases not matched to a gene: 9. In DNA form, the CDR3 reads TGTGCCAGCAGTTTCAGCGGGGGCAGGCGCGACGAGCAGTACTTC. Translated: CASSFSGGRRDEQYF.

The V and J genes are TRBV7-3 and TRBJ2-1; perhaps TRBD1 as D (5 bases). Per germline, CDR1 SGHTA and CDR2 FQGTGA. The CDR3 runs to 16 residues. V lost 5 bases and J lost 2, with 16 bases in between. The CDR3 loop reads CASSAWTRETYNEQFF. The CDR3 DNA follows: TGTGCCAGCAGCGCCTGGACACGCGAAACCTACAATGAGCAGTTCTTC.

The chain combines TRBV2 with TRBJ1-5, with no clear D. The CDR3 is made up of 14 amino acids. With 6 bases removed from V and 5 bases from J, the gap between germline ends came to 14 bases. Germline V gene data show CDR1 as SNHLY and CDR2 as FYNNEI. CDR3 bases: TGTGCCAGCAGCCAGGACGAGGGAGATCAGCCCCAGCATTTT. It encodes CASSQDEGDQPQHF.

The chain links TRBV2 to TRBJ1-2, with D hard to call. Germline assignment: CDR1 SNHLY and CDR2 FYNNEI. V gave up 7 bases and J gave up 6 bases, with 15 bases separating them. This CDR3 is built from 13 residues. Here the CDR3 reads CASKRLLEDGYTF. In nucleotides, the CDR3 is TGTGCCAGCAAAAGGCTCCTCGAAGATGGCTACACCTTC. The variable domain in full, with the rest retrieved from reference TRBV2 and TRBJ1-2, is EPEVTQTPSHQVTQMGQEVILRCVPISNHLYFYWYRQILGQKVEFLVSFYNNEISEKSEIFDDQFSVERPDGSNFTLKIRSTKLEDSAMYFCASKRLLEDGYTFGSGTRLTVV.

This sequence joins TRBV7-8 and TRBJ2-1; TRBD2 matches 9 bases. Germline V gene sequence: CDR1 SGHVS, CDR2 FQNEAQ. V lost 1 base and J lost 10; bases outside the gene matches: 8. The CDR3 has 15 residues. The CDR3 DNA reads TGTGCCAGCAGCTTAGGAGCGGGGGGCCCCGGGGAGCAGTTCTTC. It codes for CASSLGAGGPGEQFF.

In this sample, this clonotype turned up many times. The chain couples TRBV7-8 to TRBJ1-4; D perhaps matches TRBD1 (5 bases). This CDR3 comprises 19 residues. Trimming took off 4 bases at V and 3 bases at J, with 24 bases between the two ends. Germline CDR1 and CDR2: SGHVS and FQNEAQ. The CDR3 sequence: CASSSVRAAPKGANEKLFF. CDR3 nucleotide sequence: TGTGCCAGCAGCTCTGTCCGGGCCGCACCCAAAGGGGCTAATGAAAAACTGTTTTTT.

The chain carries TRBV2 and TRBJ1-1; 8 bases align to TRBD1. With V trimmed by 6 bases and J by 4 bases, 7 bases remained unmatched. CDR3 length equals 14 residues. Germline V gene data show CDR1 as SNHLY and CDR2 as FYNNEI. The CDR3 nucleotides are TGTGCCAGCAGGGCAGGGGGCGTGAGCACTGAAGCTTTCTTT. Amino acid sequence: CASRAGGVSTEAFF.

This chain joins TRBV7-2 and TRBJ2-2, with TRBD2 identical over 11 bases. Germline CDR1 SGHTA, CDR2 FQGNSA. The CDR3 length is 15 residues. With 6 bases clipped from V and 6 bases from J, the junction kept 6 bases outside the gene matches. In nucleotides, the CDR3 is TGTGCCAGCAGATATAGCGGGGGGGCCTCCGGGGAGCTGTTTTTT. Encoded protein: CASRYSGGASGELFF.

This clonotype was recorded at least ten times. The chain joins TRBV11-2 to TRBJ1-1; D uncertain. Trimming took off 5 bases at V and 4 bases at J, with 17 bases between the two ends. The CDR3 loop spans 15 amino acids. Germline lookup yields CDR1 SGHAT and CDR2 FQNNGV. The CDR3 region has the DNA TGTGCCAGCAGCCCAACGGGATTATCCACCACTGAAGCTTTCTTT. Its protein is CASSPTGLSTTEAFF.

This clonotype was seen a handful of times. The gene calls are TRBV6-1 and TRBJ2-5, with D hard to call. The germline CDR1 and CDR2 sequences are MNHNS and SASEGT. V lost 3 bases, J lost 6 bases, and 8 bases lay in between. This CDR3 is built from 12 residues. The CDR3 DNA sequence: TGTGCCAGCAGTGAGGCGAGACAGACCCAGTACTTC. Translating gives CASSEARQTQYF.

V gene TRBV12-3 or TRBV12-4 combines with J gene TRBJ1-4; 8 bases are a match to TRBD1. V was pared by 7 bases and J by 0 bases, with 7 bases of the junction left unmatched. There are 16 residues in the CDR3. CDR3 coding DNA: TGTGCCAGCACCGACGGACAGGGCGCAACTAATGAAAAACTGTTTTTT. This codes for CASTDGQGATNEKLFF.

The V gene is TRBV6-6, the J gene TRBJ2-7; 7 nucleotides line up with TRBD2. J was trimmed by 7 bases and V by 0 bases; bases with no gene match: 6. Germline values: CDR1 MNHNY, CDR2 SVGAGI (reference sequence). This CDR3 is 14 amino acids long. The CDR3 DNA sequence: TGTGCCAGCAGTTACTCGGGGCAGGGAGGGGAGCAGTACTTC. It is translated as CASSYSGQGGEQYF.

The chain links TRBV9 to TRBJ1-2; 8 bases align to TRBD1. The CDR3 has 15 residues. V gave up 2 bases and J gave up 2 bases; unmatched junction bases: 5. Germline V lookup: CDR1 SGDLS, CDR2 YYNGEE. CDR3 sequence (DNA): TGTGCCAGCAGCGTTCGACAGGGGAAGAACTATGGCTACACCTTC. Amino acid sequence: CASSVRQGKNYGYTF. Full variable domain (rest looked up from reference TRBV9 and TRBJ1-2): DSGVTQTPKHLITATGQRVTLRCSPRSGDLSVYWYQQSLDQGLQFLIQYYNGEERAKGNILERFSAQQFPDLHSELNLSSLELGDSALYFCASSVRQGKNYGYTFGSGTRLTVV.

The chain employs TRBV7-6 and TRBJ2-5; D may be TRBD2 (5 bases). V was pared by 3 bases and J by 2 bases, with 7 bases between. This CDR3 has 13 amino acids. Germline V gives CDR1 SGHVS, CDR2 FNYEAQ. CDR3 bases: TGTGCCAGCAGCTTCGGAGGACAAGAGACCCAGTACTTC. Translated: CASSFGGQETQYF.